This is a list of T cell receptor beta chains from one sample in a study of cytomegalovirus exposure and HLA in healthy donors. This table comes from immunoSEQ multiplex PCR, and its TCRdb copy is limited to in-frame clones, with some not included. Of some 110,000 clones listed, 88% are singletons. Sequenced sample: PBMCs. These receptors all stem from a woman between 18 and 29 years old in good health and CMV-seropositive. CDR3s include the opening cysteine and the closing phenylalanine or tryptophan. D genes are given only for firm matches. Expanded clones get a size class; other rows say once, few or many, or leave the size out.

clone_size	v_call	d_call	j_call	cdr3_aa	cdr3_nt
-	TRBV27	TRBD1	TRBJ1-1	CASSFGRGRGLNLDGPDHEAFF	TGTGCCAGCAGTTTCGGTAGAGGCAGGGGGCTTAATCTGGACGGCCCGGACCATGAAGCTTTCTTT
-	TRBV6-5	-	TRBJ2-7	CASSYRDFREQYF	TGTGCCAGCAGTTACCGGGACTTTCGCGAGCAGTACTTC
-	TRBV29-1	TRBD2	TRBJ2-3	CSALSGGGTDTQYF	TGCAGCGCCCTTAGCGGGGGGGGGACAGATACGCAGTATTTT
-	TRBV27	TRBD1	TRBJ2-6	CASRYRGPLFGANVLTF	TGTGCCAGCAGATACAGGGGTCCCCTTTTCGGGGCCAACGTCCTGACTTTC
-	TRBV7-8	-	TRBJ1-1	CASSPPGRWTEAFF	TGTGCCAGCAGCCCCCCCGGTCGTTGGACTGAAGCTTTCTTT
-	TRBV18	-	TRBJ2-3	CASSPSSSTDTQYF	TGTGCCAGCTCACCTAGCAGTAGCACAGATACGCAGTATTTT
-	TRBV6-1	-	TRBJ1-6	CASSPDRTHNSPLHF	TGTGCCAGCAGTCCCGACAGGACCCATAATTCACCCCTCCACTTT
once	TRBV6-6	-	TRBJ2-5	CASQHYGGAWETQYF	TGTGCCAGCCAGCACTATGGGGGGGCTTGGGAGACCCAGTACTTC
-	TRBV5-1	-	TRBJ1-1	CASSFQGRNTEAFF	TGCGCCAGCAGCTTCCAGGGGAGGAACACTGAAGCTTTCTTT
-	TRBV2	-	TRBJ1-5	CASSPGGVRSNQPQHF	TGTGCCAGCAGTCCTGGGGGGGTTAGGAGCAATCAGCCCCAGCATTTT
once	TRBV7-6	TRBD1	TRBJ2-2	CASSSTTGGPVTGELFF	TGTGCCAGCAGTTCGACTACAGGGGGCCCAGTCACCGGGGAGCTGTTTTTT
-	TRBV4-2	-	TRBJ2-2	CASSQDGMAGGELFF	TGTGCCAGCAGCCAAGACGGAATGGCGGGCGGGGAGCTGTTTTTT